Listed here are 18 T cell receptor beta chains from one sample, sequenced in a study of cytomegalovirus exposure and HLA in healthy donors (dated by TCRdb to between 2016 and 2019). The method was the immunoSEQ multiplex PCR assay. For the multiplex PCR, a mixture combining 60 forward primers for TCR Vbeta segments and 13 reverse primers for TCR Jbeta segments was used. Not all clones reach the TCRdb copy of this immuneACCESS table, which keeps in-frame sequences only. Checked studies attribute under half of the gap to unresolved V genes and leave the rest unexplained. The sample contains over 95,000 clones, approximately 74% of them found a single time. The ten largest clonotypes hold about 4.2% of the sample. Sequencing was carried out using PBMCs. The source of these receptors is a woman in her forties in good health and CMV-seropositive.

As for this clone: The same CDR3 also results from other DNA sequences found in this sample. The chain employs TRBV7-3 and TRBJ1-1, with 9 nucleotides matching TRBD1. V shed 2 bases, J shed 10 bases, and the junction held 2 bases outside the gene matches. Germline-derived CDR1 and CDR2 are SGHTA and FQGTGA. The CDR3 covers 12 residues. The CDR3 sequence: CASSLYRGRAFF. For the CDR3, the DNA is TGTGCCAGCAGCTTATACAGGGGGCGAGCTTTCTTT.

The gene calls are TRBV18 and TRBJ1-1; no reliable D call. The V and J ends lost 3 bases and 3 bases respectively, with 11 bases between them. The germline gives CDR1 KGHSH, CDR2 LQKENI. The CDR3 runs 14 residues. Here the CDR3 reads CASSPLSRDTEAFF. As DNA, the CDR3 is TGTGCCAGCTCACCGCTCAGTCGGGACACTGAAGCTTTCTTT.

The rearrangement uses TRBV7-9 and TRBJ2-7, with TRBD1 identical over 10 bases. The CDR3 sequence is 17 residues long. Per the germline V gene, CDR1 is SEHNR and CDR2 is FQNEAQ (reference sequence). V trimming: 1 base; J trimming: 5 bases; junction bases outside the gene matches: 11. The CDR3: CASSLVRGTGVIHEQYF. Here the CDR3 DNA reads TGTGCCAGCAGCTTAGTCCGTGGGACAGGGGTTATCCACGAGCAGTACTTC.

In its sample, this clone was seen once. CDR3 amino acids: CASSTGQGPSYGYTF. In DNA form, the CDR3 reads TGTGCCAGCAGCACGGGACAGGGTCCCAGCTATGGCTACACCTTC. This chain joins TRBV5-4 and TRBJ1-2; TRBD1 matches 9 bases. CDR1 is SGHNT and CDR2 is YYREEE in the germline V gene (reference sequence). The junction had 8 bases not matched to a gene; V was cut back by 4 bases and J by 4 bases. The CDR3 is 15 residues long.

The genes are TRBV19 and TRBJ2-7; 12 positions agree with TRBD1. The V gene's germline CDR1 is LNHDA and CDR2 SQIVND (reference sequence). This CDR3 has 14 residues. After removal of 5 bases from V and 7 bases from J, the junction contained 6 bases not matched to a gene. The CDR3 coding sequence is TGTGCCAGTAGTCCGGGACAGGGGGCGGGAGAGCAGTACTTC. Translated, it gives CASSPGQGAGEQYF.

V and J are TRBV12-5 and TRBJ2-7, with 8 bases identical to TRBD1. This CDR3 has 17 amino acids. From germline, CDR1 is LGHNT and CDR2 FRNRAP. With 3 bases clipped from V and 1 base from J, the junction kept 11 bases outside the gene matches. CDR3 sequence: CASGLSSGTGVSYEQYF. The CDR3 DNA follows: TGTGCTAGTGGTTTATCGTCCGGGACAGGCGTTTCCTACGAGCAGTACTTC.

The J gene is TRBJ1-2, the V gene TRBV9; 8 bases agree with TRBD1. The CDR3 spans 17 residues. With 0 bases clipped from V and 3 bases from J, the junction kept 10 bases outside the gene matches. The germline CDR1 and CDR2 sequences are SGDLS and YYNGEE. CDR3 bases: TGTGCCAGCAGCGTAGTGACAGGGGAGTCACGAGACTATGGCTACACCTTC. Amino acid sequence: CASSVVTGESRDYGYTF.

This clone was observed a handful of times. The CDR3 nucleotides are TGTGCCAGCAGCACCCTTGGGGGGGGCACTCAGCCCCAGCATTTT. Translation gives CASSTLGGGTQPQHF. The chain links TRBV5-6 to TRBJ1-5; TRBD1 might be the D (6 bases). CDR3 size: 15 residues. Germline CDR1 SGHDT, CDR2 YYEEEE. Deletions cut 4 bases from V and 6 bases from J, with 17 bases between.

On this clone: The junction departs from the called germline gene at one end, perhaps through a read error. V gene TRBV7-9 combines with J gene TRBJ2-6; 8 bases map to TRBD1. The CDR3 spans 17 residues. Germline V CDR1 and CDR2: SEHNR, FQNEAQ (reference sequence). CDR3 bases: TGTTCCAGCAGCCCGTCGACAGGGGTTGCTGGGGCCAACGTCCTGACTTTC. Translation: CSSSPSTGVAGANVLTF.

This clone was observed a few times. The CDR3 DNA follows: TGTGCCAGCAGCCCTCAGACAGGGTTGAACACTGAAGCTTTCTTT. Translation gives CASSPQTGLNTEAFF. V is TRBV7-9 and J is TRBJ1-1; 7 nucleotides line up with TRBD1. The germline CDR1 and CDR2 sequences are SEHNR and FQNEAQ (reference sequence). The V gene end was trimmed by 5 bases and the J gene end by 0 bases; junction bases not matched to a gene: 6. This CDR3 contains 15 residues.

Note on this clone: A read error may produce the germline difference seen at one junction end. The chain carries TRBV7-7 and TRBJ2-5; 7 positions agree with TRBD1. The CDR3 consists of 14 residues. CDR1 and CDR2 from the germline V gene are SSHAT and FNYEAQ (reference sequence). The CDR3 bases are TGTGCTAGCAGCGCGAGGGGGCTCCAAGAGACCCAGTACTTC. Protein sequence: CASSARGLQETQYF.

The chain employs TRBV11-3 and TRBJ2-5; 14 bases line up with TRBD2. The DNA end is more similar to TRBJ2-7, so the J call may be wrong. Germline loops: CDR1 SGHNT, CDR2 YENEEA. This CDR3 spans 20 amino acids. Here the CDR3 reads CASSLDPRTSGRRRSYEQYF. In DNA, the CDR3 is TGTGCCAGCAGCTTAGACCCTCGGACTAGCGGGAGGAGGAGGAGCTACGAGCAGTACTTC.

This clone was found once. DNA for the CDR3: TGTGCCAGCAGCCGACAACAGGGGTACGAGCAGTACTTC. The encoded protein is CASSRQQGYEQYF. The rearrangement joins TRBV16 to TRBJ2-7; TRBD1 matches 7 bases. Per the germline V gene, CDR1 is KGHSY and CDR2 is FQNENV. There are 13 residues in the CDR3. With V trimmed by 4 bases and J by 4 bases, 4 bases remained unmatched.

The chain carries TRBV10-3 and TRBJ2-5; D is perhaps TRBD1 (5 bases). V was cut by 0 bases and J by 2 bases, with 10 bases left in between. The germline CDR1 and CDR2 sequences are ENHRY and SYGVKD. The CDR3 is 15 residues long. The CDR3: CAISESLQGQETQYF. As DNA, the CDR3 is TGTGCCATCAGTGAGTCGCTGCAGGGTCAAGAGACCCAGTACTTC.

The chain employs TRBV5-4 and TRBJ2-7; 8 positions agree with TRBD1. The V segment lost 0 bases and the J segment 3 bases; nucleotides outside the gene matches: 2. This CDR3 is 14 amino acids long. Germline assignment: CDR1 SGHNT and CDR2 YYREEE (reference sequence). The CDR3 loop is CASSLAGTGYEQYF. CDR3 nucleotide sequence: TGTGCCAGCAGCTTGGCCGGGACAGGCTACGAGCAGTACTTC.

The chain links TRBV2 to TRBJ2-1, with 10 nucleotides matching TRBD1. V lost 6 bases to trimming and J lost 3 bases; unmatched junction nucleotides: 2. CDR1 SNHLY and CDR2 FYNNEI come from the germline V gene. CDR3 length: 14 amino acids. In nucleotides, the CDR3 is TGTGCCAGCAGCCGGGACAGGGGCTACAATGAGCAGTTCTTC. Its translation: CASSRDRGYNEQFF.

This chain links TRBV6-6 with TRBJ2-7, with TRBD2 matching 10 bases. This CDR3 spans 14 amino acids. CDR1 is MNHNY and CDR2 is SVGAGI in the germline V gene (reference sequence). The V gene end was trimmed by 2 bases and the J gene end by 3 bases; junction bases not matched to a gene: 1. In nucleotides, the CDR3 is TGTGCCAGCAGTTACGGACTAGCGGTCTACGAGCAGTACTTC. It is translated as CASSYGLAVYEQYF.

V is TRBV14 and J is TRBJ1-1; D not resolved. There are 15 residues in the CDR3. The V end was cut by 1 base, the J end by 3 bases, with 12 bases between. Germline-derived CDR1 and CDR2 are SGHDN and FVKESK. DNA for the CDR3: TGTGCCAGCAGCCAAGGGGTCTGGGAGGACACTGAAGCTTTCTTT. It specifies CASSQGVWEDTEAFF.